This T cell receptor beta chain is drawn from a study of cytomegalovirus exposure and HLA in healthy donors. The PCR used 60 Vbeta and 13 Jbeta primers. Produced via immunoSEQ multiplex PCR; TCRdb's table is partial and in-frame only. The sample includes 65,000 to 85,000 clones, roughly 65% of them seen just once. Concerning this clone: Distinct nucleotide sequences in the sample also encode this CDR3.

This CDR3 spans 13 amino acids. Germline assignment: CDR1 KGHSH and CDR2 LQKENI. The V gene lost 3 bases and the J gene lost 3 bases, with 9 bases spanning the gap. This receptor was taken from a male donor in good health and CMV-seropositive. The chain uses TRBV18 and TRBJ2-7; D is perhaps TRBD1 (6 bases). Material for sequencing was PBMCs. CDR3 DNA: TGTGCCAGCTCACCGGGACAAAGCTACGAGCAGTACTTC. The encoded protein is CASSPGQSYEQYF.